This TCR beta chain was documented in a study of beta chain features in type 1 diabetes (dated by TCRdb to 2017 to 2018). Looking at the study overall: Patients and healthy donors did not differ in mean age, gender distribution, total cell number or subset yield. Regulatory and stem cell-like memory subsets were obtained from only 8 patients and about eight healthy donors, while naive and central memory subsets were obtained from all 30 or so donors. A total of 85 million to 110 million sorted cells were examined across all samples, and RNA yield correlated strongly with the number of cells per subset. In the study, recently diagnosed type 1 diabetes patients and matched healthy donors were compared on the TCRB repertoires of their sorted circulating CD4+ T cell subsets.

Each donor gave one peripheral blood draw, averaging roughly 120 mL, which was collected into heparinised tubes. A BD FACSAria II was used to sort naive, central memory, regulatory and stem cell-like memory CD4+ T cells with a panel that included CD45RO, CCR7, CD25, CD127, CD95 and CD27. Purity was above 95% for every sorted population. PBMCs were separated immediately by Lymphoprep density gradient centrifugation and were stained directly, without being cultured. So that batch effects would be minimized, each experiment stained and sorted samples in pairs, pairing one healthy donor with one patient. The entire isolated RNA was reverse transcribed using the High Capacity cDNA Reverse Transcription Kit, and thus expressed TCRB transcripts were sequenced. Deep immunoSEQ sequencing was performed on naive, central memory and regulatory T cell samples, with an average of approximately 4 million total reads per sample. Sorted cells were lysed in RLT buffer and RNA was extracted with DNase-treated RNeasy Micro or Mini kits, depending on cell number. Each cell subset was processed on its own to prevent cross-contamination, while patient and healthy donor samples were processed together. Using the immunoSEQ multiplex PCR, TCRB sequences were amplified from cDNA into 87-bp fragments spanning the CDR3 region. Sequencing of the amplicons was performed on the Illumina HiSeq platform. Regarding the original processing steps: Synthetic template baselines were used to correct PCR bias computationally, reads within Hamming distance 2 were collapsed, and singletons that could not be merged were discarded. Reads were aligned to IMGT to assign V, D and J genes, CDR3 length, and insertions or deletions at six rearrangement sites. Within each subset, clonotype counts were normalized to sorted cell number, and only after that were true diversity and Gini coefficients computed with the tcR R package. The overlap coefficient, calculated on TCRB nucleotide sequences, was used to measure repertoire sharing. Out-of-frame TCRB sequences from naive cells were analyzed as a proxy for the pre-selection repertoire. Held by TCRdb, this immuneACCESS table contains in-frame sequences only and omits some clones. Under half of the omission traces to an unresolved V gene where checked; the cause of the rest is unknown. Clonal size and the V and J genes are those of that table, whereas D and trimming came from the DNA. Across this sample there are under 900,000 clones, with around a sixth seen only once. The top ten constitute about 0.02% of the sample.

The germline V gene encodes CDR1 ENHRY and CDR2 SYGVKD. From the cysteine through the phenylalanine, the CDR3 covers 19 amino acids. This entry keeps only the CDR3 DNA: 57 bases, framed from base 1. V was cut back by 0 bases and J by 2 bases, leaving a gap of 21 bases between them. The paper as a whole reports these results and caveats: Patients with type 1 diabetes made fewer insertions and deleted more nucleotides at VDJ recombination sites, implying thymic rearrangement abnormalities. Because cDNA was sequenced instead of genomic DNA, highly expressing activated cells could be over-represented, though the groups showed no difference in activation or CD3 levels. In all four CD4+ subsets, TCRB CDR3 length was moderately but significantly shorter in type 1 diabetes patients. Naive, central memory and regulatory TCRB repertoires appeared to be more alike among patients than among healthy donors. PCR may preferentially amplify shorter templates, but because patient and control samples were amplified and corrected together, any resulting skew would affect both groups equally. HLA sub-analyses involved small numbers of individuals, so any influence of HLA type on TCRB rearrangement remained unresolved.

To note about this clone: Its recognized antigen is unknown. No much larger clonotype is one base removed from it; base qualities were not supplied.

This receptor was obtained from a woman under 30 in good health. The sequence joins TRBV10-3 to TRBJ2-3, and possibly TRBD1, on 6 matching bases. Source material: naive CD4+ T cells from blood. The cell subset or site label of this sample denotes: true naive CD4+ T cells. CDR3 protein: CAISESRSISGQTTDTQYF. DNA sequence: TGTGCCATCAGTGAGTCCCGGTCCATCAGCGGACAGACCACAGATACGCAGTATTTT.